The 21 T cell receptor beta chains below were found in one sample sequenced in a study of OX40 agonist ivuxolimab in advanced cancers. Using immunoSEQ multiplex PCR, the repertoire was profiled, and TCRdb retains in-frame clones only, with some absent. This sample has some 30,000 clones, with 60% to 75% found just once. Here the sequenced sample was CD4+ or CD8+ T cells sorted from blood, taken in a trial of the OX40 agonist ivuxolimab. The origin of the receptors is an adult with an advanced solid tumor such as melanoma, head and neck, liver or kidney cancer.

The chain recombines TRBV7-9 with TRBJ2-2; the match to TRBD1 covers 8 bases. The CDR3 covers 16 residues. Germline CDR1 is SEHNR and CDR2 is FQNEAQ (reference sequence). V shed 5 bases, J shed 2 bases, and the junction held 7 bases outside the gene matches. CDR3 sequence: CASSPQGQGNTGELFF. The DNA of the CDR3 is TGTGCCAGCAGCCCACAAGGACAGGGCAACACCGGGGAGCTGTTTTTT.

The gene calls are TRBV30 and TRBJ1-6, with TRBD1 identical over 8 bases. J lost 10 bases, V lost 5 bases, and 13 bases had no gene match. Germline V gives CDR1 GTSNPN, CDR2 SVGIG (reference sequence). The CDR3 has 15 residues. Written as DNA, the CDR3 is TGTGCCTGGGGACTTTCGGGGACAGGAGGATCACCCCTCCACTTT. As protein: CAWGLSGTGGSPLHF.

The CDR3 bases are TGTGCCACCACAGCGTCGAGTCGGTATGGCTACACCTTC. Translation gives CATTASSRYGYTF. V is TRBV2 and J is TRBJ1-2, with D unresolved. The CDR3 is 13 amino acids. Germline lookup yields CDR1 SNHLY and CDR2 FYNNEI. Trimming took off 10 bases at V and 5 bases at J, with 17 bases between the two ends.

The table lists this clone with a count of one. This chain joins TRBV6-6 and TRBJ1-2, with 8 bases identical to TRBD1. Germline V gene lookup returns CDR1 MNHNY and CDR2 SVGAGI (reference sequence). Trimming removed 6 bases from V and 4 bases from J; junction bases left unmatched: 7. There are 14 residues in the CDR3. The CDR3 region is CASRAGGNIYGYTF. In DNA, the CDR3 is TGTGCCAGCAGGGCAGGGGGCAACATCTATGGCTACACCTTC.

This chain links TRBV9 with TRBJ2-4; TRBD2 aligns across 8 bases. Germline V lookup: CDR1 SGDLS, CDR2 YYNGEE. V gave up 4 bases and J gave up 13 bases; unmatched junction bases: 10. The CDR3 length is 13 residues. CDR3 sequence: CASSPDPGGKQYF. The CDR3 nucleotides read TGTGCCAGCAGCCCAGATCCGGGAGGGAAACAGTACTTC. Full variable domain (outside the CDR3, taken from reference TRBV9 and TRBJ2-4): DSGVTQTPKHLITATGQRVTLRCSPRSGDLSVYWYQQSLDQGLQFLIQYYNGEERAKGNILERFSAQQFPDLHSELNLSSLELGDSALYFCASSPDPGGKQYFGAGTRLSVL.

V and J are TRBV30 and TRBJ1-3; no reliable D call. With 2 bases removed from V and 2 bases from J, the gap between germline ends came to 4 bases. CDR1 is GTSNPN and CDR2 is SVGIG in the germline V gene (reference sequence). The CDR3 totals 12 residues. Here the CDR3 DNA reads TGTGCCTGGAGTCCTCCTGGAAACACCATATATTTT. Its translation is CAWSPPGNTIYF.

Comment on this clone: Within the sample, other DNA sequences also encode this same CDR3. The chain employs TRBV9 and TRBJ1-6, with 8 bases aligning to TRBD1. The CDR3 is 14 amino acids. The J segment lost 6 bases and the V segment lost 7 bases, leaving 6 bases of the junction unmatched. The germline V gene encodes CDR1 SGDLS and CDR2 YYNGEE. The CDR3, as DNA: TGTGCCAGCGCTCGGGACAGGCTTAATTCACCCCTCCACTTT. Its protein is CASARDRLNSPLHF.

The chain has TRBV5-1 and TRBJ2-1; D is undetermined. Trimming removed 9 bases at V and 9 bases at J, with 10 bases between. Germline V gives CDR1 SGHRS, CDR2 YFSETQ. The CDR3 sequence is 10 residues long. The CDR3 here is CAIRPGEQFF. CDR3 DNA: TGCGCCATCCGCCCGGGTGAGCAGTTCTTC.

This clone was seen a few times. The chain recombines TRBV5-1 with TRBJ1-3, with D possibly being TRBD1 (5 bases). The V gene's germline CDR1 is SGHRS and CDR2 YFSETQ. The CDR3 loop spans 15 amino acids. Trimming took off 0 bases at V and 4 bases at J, with 11 bases between the two ends. The CDR3 here is CASSLGQGFGNTIYF. In nucleotides, the CDR3 is TGCGCCAGCAGCTTGGGCCAGGGCTTCGGAAACACCATATATTTT.

The CDR3 DNA reads TGTGCCAGCAGCCCAACGATTAACCAAGAGACCCAGTACTTC. Translation: CASSPTINQETQYF. This sequence joins TRBV14 and TRBJ2-5; no reliable D call. The CDR3 consists of 14 residues. Trimming removed 4 bases at V and 0 bases at J, with 9 bases between. Germline values: CDR1 SGHDN, CDR2 FVKESK.

There are a few counts of this clone. The rearrangement links TRBV5-4 to TRBJ2-5; 10 bases agree with TRBD1. Germline-derived CDR1 and CDR2 are SGHNT and YYREEE (reference sequence). The CDR3 is 15 amino acids. V shed 4 bases and J 5 bases; nucleotides not matched to a gene: 8. The CDR3 loop reads CASSPSTGGGETQYF. The CDR3 DNA reads TGTGCCAGCAGCCCATCGACAGGGGGCGGTGAGACCCAGTACTTC.

The V and J genes are TRBV29-1 and TRBJ1-1; TRBD1 is a possible D gene (5 bases). V was trimmed by 5 bases and J by 0 bases, leaving 16 bases between them. The CDR3 loop spans 15 amino acids. CDR1 and CDR2 (germline): SQVTM, ANQGSEA. The DNA of the CDR3 is TGCAGCGTTCAGGGCAGTCTAATAATGAACACTGAAGCTTTCTTT. This translates into CSVQGSLIMNTEAFF.

This chain connects TRBV19 to TRBJ1-5, with 7 bases aligning to TRBD1. The junction had 7 bases not matched to a gene; V was cut back by 6 bases and J by 2 bases. The CDR3 loop spans 15 amino acids. Germline V lookup: CDR1 LNHDA, CDR2 SQIVND (reference sequence). The CDR3 protein is CASRRRQGRNQPQHF. In DNA form, the CDR3 reads TGTGCCAGTAGAAGGAGACAGGGTCGCAATCAGCCCCAGCATTTT. Looking up the rest from reference TRBV19 and TRBJ1-5 gives the full variable domain: DGGITQSPKYLFRKEGQNVTLSCEQNLNHDAMYWYRQDPGQGLRLIYYSQIVNDFQKGDIAEGYSVSREKKESFPLTVTSAQKNPTAFYLCASRRRQGRNQPQHFGDGTRLSIL.

For the CDR3, the DNA is TGTGCCAGCAGCTTAAGGACTTGGCAGGACAGGGTAAAGGATACGCAGTATTTT. Translated: CASSLRTWQDRVKDTQYF. The V and J genes are TRBV7-8 and TRBJ2-3, with TRBD1 matching over 8 bases. Germline V gives CDR1 SGHVS, CDR2 FQNEAQ. The CDR3 sequence is 18 residues long. Unmatched junction bases numbered 16, after V lost 2 bases and J lost 6 bases.

The chain combines TRBV30 with TRBJ1-2, with D unclear. Looked up from germline, CDR1 is GTSNPN and CDR2 is SVGIG (reference sequence). The CDR3 totals 13 residues. Trimming pared 3 bases from V and 1 base from J, leaving 9 bases between. The CDR3 loop reads CAWSPQINYGYTF. The CDR3, as DNA: TGTGCCTGGAGCCCCCAGATTAACTATGGCTACACCTTC.

The rearrangement links TRBV5-6 to TRBJ1-5; D is perhaps TRBD1 (5 bases). Germline loops: CDR1 SGHDT, CDR2 YYEEEE. V dropped 0 bases and J dropped 1 base, with 8 bases sitting between them. The CDR3 is 15 residues long. The CDR3 protein is CASSLGGFSNQPQHF. DNA of the CDR3: TGTGCCAGCAGCTTGGGGGGGTTCAGCAATCAGCCCCAGCATTTT.

The chain couples TRBV9 to TRBJ2-5; D not resolved. Germline CDR1 SGDLS, CDR2 YYNGEE. With 0 bases removed from V and 4 bases from J, the gap between germline ends came to 7 bases. The CDR3 covers 13 residues. CDR3 amino acids: CASSVATVETQYF. The CDR3 coding sequence is TGTGCCAGCAGCGTAGCTACGGTAGAGACCCAGTACTTC.

The chain employs TRBV5-6 and TRBJ1-1; D gene unclear. The CDR3 loop spans 15 amino acids. V shed 0 bases and J shed 5 bases, with 14 bases lying between them. Per germline, CDR1 SGHDT and CDR2 YYEEEE. The CDR3 spells CASSLAGSVGTEAFF. The CDR3 nucleotides read TGTGCCAGCAGCTTGGCCGGGTCTGTGGGGACTGAAGCTTTCTTT. Together with reference TRBV5-6 and TRBJ1-1, the CDR3 gives the full variable domain: DAGVTQSPTHLIKTRGQQVTLRCSPKSGHDTVSWYQQALGQGPQFIFQYYEEEERQRGNFPDRFSGHQFPNYSSELNVNALLLGDSALYLCASSLAGSVGTEAFFGQGTRLTVV.

The J gene is TRBJ1-2, the V gene TRBV7-8, with D hard to call. Trimming took off 3 bases at V and 2 bases at J, with 13 bases between the two ends. The length of the CDR3 is 15 residues. Germline V lookup: CDR1 SGHVS, CDR2 FQNEAQ. CDR3 sequence reads: CASSFTTVKNYGYTF. DNA of the CDR3: TGTGCCAGCAGCTTTACAACGGTAAAAAACTATGGCTACACCTTC.

In this sample, this clone is medium-sized. The CDR3 here is CASSYSGQNEAFF. Written as DNA, the CDR3 is TGTGCCAGCAGTTACTCTGGACAGAATGAAGCTTTCTTT. V is TRBV6-5 and J is TRBJ1-1; D is possibly TRBD1 (6 bases). Germline CDR1 MNHEY, CDR2 SVGAGI. The CDR3 is made up of 13 amino acids. The ends were cut back, 0 bases at V and 7 bases at J, with 9 bases in the middle.

This clone was recorded a few times. The chain couples TRBV7-8 to TRBJ2-1; tentative D call: TRBD2 (6 bases). The V end was cut by 5 bases, the J end by 8 bases, with 16 bases between. The CDR3 extends over 14 amino acids. The V gene's germline CDR1 is SGHVS and CDR2 FQNEAQ. The DNA of the CDR3 is TGTGCCAGCAGCCCCCCCTGGGGGGTTTATGAGCAGTTCTTC. It is translated as CASSPPWGVYEQFF. The variable domain in full, with the rest retrieved from reference TRBV7-8 and TRBJ2-1, is GAGVSQSPRYKVAKRGQDVALRCDPISGHVSLFWYQQALGQGPEFLTYFQNEAQLDKSGLPSDRFFAERPEGSVSTLKIQRTQQEDSAVYLCASSPPWGVYEQFFGPGTRLTVL.